Following are 25 T cell receptor beta chains from one sample sequenced in a study of blood T cell repertoires in COVID-19. Clones were read by immunoSEQ multiplex PCR, and TCRdb kept only the in-frame ones, dropping some. Here the sample spans over 95,000 clones, around 89% being singletons. Sequenced input: peripheral blood. The source is a human donor with acute or convalescent COVID-19. The donor label of this sample is uncertain.

The rearrangement uses TRBV6-5 and TRBJ2-7; TRBD2 agrees at 16 bases. Germline lookup yields CDR1 MNHEY and CDR2 SVGAGI. The CDR3 runs 14 residues. J lost 9 bases, V lost 6 bases, and 5 bases had no gene match. CDR3 region: CASRGLAGGSRQYF. CDR3 in DNA: TGTGCCAGCAGGGGACTAGCGGGAGGGTCTCGGCAGTACTTC.

The sample holds a few counts of this clone. The chain couples TRBV18 to TRBJ1-2, with a possible D match to TRBD1 (6 bases). CDR1 KGHSH and CDR2 LQKENI come from the germline V gene. The CDR3 has 16 amino acids. Between the trimmed V and J ends, which lost 0 bases and 5 bases, there was a span of 16 bases. The CDR3 is CASSPPRRTALYGYTF. CDR3 DNA: TGTGCCAGCTCACCACCACGCCGGACAGCCTTATATGGCTACACCTTC.

The chain combines TRBV28 with TRBJ2-1; TRBD2 is a possible D gene (6 bases). The CDR3 spans 13 residues. Trimming pared 8 bases from V and 3 bases from J, leaving 11 bases between. Germline CDR1 is MDHEN and CDR2 is SYDVKM. The CDR3 loop reads CASGGIGYNEQFF. As DNA, the CDR3 is TGTGCCAGCGGGGGGATCGGCTACAATGAGCAGTTCTTC.

The chain combines TRBV7-2 with TRBJ2-7; D is uncertain. Germline CDR1 SGHTA, CDR2 FQGNSA. Trimming pared 1 base from V and 0 bases from J, leaving 10 bases between. CDR3 length equals 15 residues. The CDR3 is CASSLVGPSSYEQYF. For the CDR3, the DNA is TGTGCCAGCAGCTTAGTTGGCCCCAGCTCCTACGAGCAGTACTTC. Combining the CDR3 with reference TRBV7-2 and TRBJ2-7 gives the whole variable domain GAGVSQSPSNKVTEKGKDVELRCDPISGHTALYWYRQSLGQGLEFLIYFQGNSAPDKSGLPSDRFSAERTGGSVSTLTIQRTQQEDSAVYLCASSLVGPSSYEQYFGPGTRLTVT.

V is TRBV7-2 and J is TRBJ2-5; no clear D. This CDR3 contains 12 residues. Germline V gene lookup returns CDR1 SGHTA and CDR2 FQGNSA. Trimming removed 3 bases at V and 1 base at J, with 3 bases between. CDR3 loop: CASSFLQETQYF. The CDR3 DNA reads TGTGCCAGCAGCTTCCTCCAAGAGACCCAGTACTTC.

The chain employs TRBV19 and TRBJ2-6; 15 bases align to TRBD2. Germline CDR1 LNHDA, CDR2 SQIVND (reference sequence). The junction had 13 bases not matched to a gene; V was cut back by 5 bases and J by 2 bases. CDR3 length: 21 amino acids. The CDR3 bases are TGTGCCAGTAGTCCCCGGGGACTAGCGGGAGGAAGAGGGACTGGGGCCAACGTCCTGACTTTC. It translates to CASSPRGLAGGRGTGANVLTF.

This clone was recorded a few times. The chain uses TRBV5-1 and TRBJ2-2; tentative D call: TRBD1 (5 bases). CDR3 length: 15 amino acids. Germline V gene data show CDR1 as SGHRS and CDR2 as YFSETQ. V lost 4 bases and J 8 bases, leaving 18 bases between the germline ends. The CDR3 DNA follows: TGCGCCAGCAGCAAGCCCCAAGGGGCCACGGGGGAGCTGTTTTTT. Translating gives CASSKPQGATGELFF.

This clone was counted once. Other DNA sequences from this sample encode an identical CDR3 as well. The gene calls are TRBV9 and TRBJ1-3; no reliable D call. V was trimmed by 3 bases and J by 3 bases, leaving 7 bases between them. This CDR3 region has 13 residues. Per the germline V gene, CDR1 is SGDLS and CDR2 is YYNGEE. CDR3 loop: CASSAGGGNTIYF. The DNA of the CDR3 is TGTGCCAGCAGCGCGGGAGGTGGAAACACCATATATTTT.

There are a few counts of this clone. J is TRBJ1-1 and V is TRBV4-3; 7 bases fit TRBD1. Germline loops: CDR1 LGHNA, CDR2 YSLEER. The CDR3 runs to 13 residues. V lost 2 bases and J lost 7; bases outside the gene matches: 4. The CDR3 loop reads CASSQSGDSEAFF. The CDR3 DNA is TGCGCCAGCAGCCAATCGGGGGACAGTGAAGCTTTCTTT.

The rearrangement links TRBV19 to TRBJ1-5, with 8 nucleotides matching TRBD1. Trimming at V came to 3 bases and at J to 6 bases, leaving 7 bases not matched to a gene. CDR1 and CDR2 from the germline V gene are LNHDA and SQIVND (reference sequence). The CDR3 is 15 residues long. The CDR3 DNA reads as TGTGCCAGTAGTATGTGGCAGGGGGCCGGTCAGCCCCAGCATTTT. Residues: CASSMWQGAGQPQHF.

The chain joins TRBV3-1 (or the pseudogene TRBV3-2) to TRBJ2-1, with TRBD1 identical over 11 bases. The CDR3 is 17 amino acids. With V trimmed by 0 bases and J by 8 bases, 9 bases remained unmatched. The germline V gene has CDR1 LGHDT and CDR2 YNNKEL (reference sequence). Here the CDR3 reads CASSQDWTGGMGDEQFF. In DNA, the CDR3 is TGTGCCAGCAGCCAAGATTGGACAGGGGGCATGGGAGATGAGCAGTTCTTC.

The J gene is TRBJ1-4, the V gene TRBV28, with 8 bases aligning to TRBD1. J was trimmed by 3 bases and V by 5 bases; bases with no gene match: 14. The CDR3 covers 18 residues. Looked up from germline, CDR1 is MDHEN and CDR2 is SYDVKM. CDR3 amino acids: CASSNRDRGSSSNEKLFF. CDR3 bases: TGTGCCAGCAGTAACCGCGACAGGGGATCCTCCTCTAATGAAAAACTGTTTTTT.

The chain combines TRBV5-1 with TRBJ2-1; 11 nucleotides match TRBD2. CDR1 is SGHRS and CDR2 is YFSETQ in the germline V gene. V shed 2 bases and J 7 bases; nucleotides not matched to a gene: 5. This CDR3 has 15 residues. The CDR3 sequence: CASSLVASGRNEQFF. CDR3 sequence (DNA): TGCGCCAGCAGCTTAGTGGCTAGCGGGAGGAATGAGCAGTTCTTC.

The CDR3 spells CASNPDRGPRTEAFF. The CDR3, as DNA: TGTGCCAGTAACCCCGACAGGGGACCGAGGACTGAAGCTTTCTTT. This chain links TRBV19 with TRBJ1-1; 8 bases align to TRBD1. J was trimmed by 5 bases and V by 7 bases; bases with no gene match: 12. The CDR3 runs to 15 residues. The germline CDR1 and CDR2 sequences are LNHDA and SQIVND (reference sequence).

The V and J genes are TRBV18 and TRBJ2-7; D is possibly TRBD1 (5 bases). Trimming stripped 1 base from V and 4 bases from J, with 14 bases between. Germline CDR1 KGHSH, CDR2 LQKENI. CDR3 length: 15 amino acids. The CDR3 sequence is CASSPQAGREYEQYF. DNA of the CDR3: TGTGCCAGCTCACCACAGGCAGGGCGAGAGTACGAGCAGTACTTC.

This CDR3 is CASSAGTGFSPLHF. The CDR3 bases are TGCGCCAGCAGCGCCGGGACAGGGTTTTCACCCCTCCACTTT. The V gene is TRBV5-1, the J gene TRBJ1-6; the match to TRBD1 covers 9 bases. The CDR3 is 14 residues long. The germline CDR1 and CDR2 sequences are SGHRS and YFSETQ. V shed 4 bases and J 9 bases; nucleotides not matched to a gene: 5.

V usage is TRBV7-9 and J usage is TRBJ1-4; the D is unclear. CDR1 and CDR2 (germline): SEHNR, FQNEAQ (reference sequence). V was cut by 1 base and J by 8 bases, with 8 bases left in between. This CDR3 contains 13 residues. The DNA of the CDR3 is TGTGCCAGCAGCTTAGATACGGGGGAAAAACTGTTTTTT. It specifies CASSLDTGEKLFF.

Here the CDR3 DNA reads TGTGCCAGCAGTTCGACAGGGGCCGGATGGTTCGGGGAGCTGTTTTTT. This gives the protein CASSSTGAGWFGELFF. The J gene is TRBJ2-2, the V gene TRBV28; the match to TRBD1 covers 8 bases. Unmatched junction bases numbered 11, after V lost 4 bases and J lost 7 bases. The CDR3 sequence is 16 residues long. In germline, CDR1 is MDHEN, CDR2 SYDVKM.

As to this clone: Within the sample, other DNA sequences also encode this same CDR3. The chain couples TRBV5-1 to TRBJ2-2; no clear D gene. Trimming took 0 bases from V and 1 from J, leaving 4 bases between them. The CDR3 extends over 14 amino acids. Germline V gene data show CDR1 as SGHRS and CDR2 as YFSETQ. CDR3 sequence (DNA): TGCGCCAGCAGCTTGGGTCAGAACACCGGGGAGCTGTTTTTT. This encodes CASSLGQNTGELFF.

This clone was observed a few times. The V and J genes are TRBV7-2 and TRBJ2-2; TRBD1 might be the D (5 bases). The V gene's germline CDR1 is SGHTA and CDR2 FQGNSA. V was trimmed by 10 bases and J by 4 bases, leaving 13 bases between them. The CDR3 loop spans 13 amino acids. CDR3 protein: CATKTVSTGELFF. CDR3 nucleotide sequence: TGTGCCACCAAGACAGTCTCCACCGGGGAGCTGTTTTTT.

The chain recombines TRBV7-8 with TRBJ2-5, with 8 bases identical to TRBD1. V lost 5 bases, J lost 6 bases, and 5 bases stayed unmatched. CDR1 and CDR2 (germline): SGHVS, FQNEAQ. The CDR3 totals 13 residues. CDR3 loop: CASSNGQGQTQYF. The DNA of the CDR3 is TGTGCCAGCAGCAACGGACAGGGCCAGACCCAGTACTTC. Full variable domain (outside the CDR3, taken from reference TRBV7-8 and TRBJ2-5): GAGVSQSPRYKVAKRGQDVALRCDPISGHVSLFWYQQALGQGPEFLTYFQNEAQLDKSGLPSDRFFAERPEGSVSTLKIQRTQQEDSAVYLCASSNGQGQTQYFGPGTRLLVL.

The genes are TRBV19 and TRBJ1-2; no clear D. Trimming took 5 bases from V and 4 from J, leaving 17 bases between them. The CDR3 has 15 residues. CDR1 is LNHDA and CDR2 is SQIVND in the germline V gene (reference sequence). CDR3 in DNA: TGTGCCAGTAGTGAGCGATCTCCTAATAGCTATGGCTACACCTTC. Protein product: CASSERSPNSYGYTF.

The genes are TRBV30 and TRBJ1-2, with 7 bases matching TRBD1. Germline CDR1 GTSNPN, CDR2 SVGIG (reference sequence). The CDR3 spans 16 residues. The V and J ends lost 3 bases and 2 bases, in that order; junction bases with no gene match: 12. CDR3 protein: CAWSERWETGNYGYTF. Written as DNA, the CDR3 is TGTGCCTGGAGCGAAAGGTGGGAGACAGGGAACTATGGCTACACCTTC.

The chain couples TRBV21-1 to TRBJ1-1; the table calls TRBD1, which could not be checked here. TRBV21-1 is a recognized pseudogene. This CDR3 has 19 residues. CDR3 residues: CASSKALEFRGTGDTEAFF. CDR3 bases: TGTGCCAGCAGCAAAGCGCTGGAGTTCCGTGGGACAGGGGACACTGAAGCTTTCTTT.

J is TRBJ2-3 and V is TRBV19; 8 bases are shared with TRBD2. This CDR3 has 15 residues. Germline assignment: CDR1 LNHDA and CDR2 SQIVND (reference sequence). V was clipped by 3 bases and J by 1 base; unmatched bases: 3. Written as DNA, the CDR3 is TGTGCCAGTAGTATCCCCGGGGGGGGCACAGATACGCAGTATTTT. Its protein is CASSIPGGGTDTQYF. The full variable domain, its missing parts supplied by reference TRBV19 and TRBJ2-3, is DGGITQSPKYLFRKEGQNVTLSCEQNLNHDAMYWYRQDPGQGLRLIYYSQIVNDFQKGDIAEGYSVSREKKESFPLTVTSAQKNPTAFYLCASSIPGGGTDTQYFGPGTRLTVL.